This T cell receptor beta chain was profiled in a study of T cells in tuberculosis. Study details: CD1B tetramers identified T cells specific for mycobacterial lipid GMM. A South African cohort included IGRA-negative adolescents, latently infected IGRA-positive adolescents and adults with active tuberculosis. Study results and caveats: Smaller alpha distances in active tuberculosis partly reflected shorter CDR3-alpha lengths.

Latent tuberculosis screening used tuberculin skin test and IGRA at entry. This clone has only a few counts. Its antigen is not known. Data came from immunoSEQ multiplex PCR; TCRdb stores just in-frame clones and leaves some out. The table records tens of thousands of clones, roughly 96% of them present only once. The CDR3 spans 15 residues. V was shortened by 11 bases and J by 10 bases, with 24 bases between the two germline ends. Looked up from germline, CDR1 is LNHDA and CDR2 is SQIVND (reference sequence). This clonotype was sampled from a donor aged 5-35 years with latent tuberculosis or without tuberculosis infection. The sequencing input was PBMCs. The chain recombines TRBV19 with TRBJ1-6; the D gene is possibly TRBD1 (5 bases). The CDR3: CAVSLGGNSGSPLHF. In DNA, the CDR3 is TGTGCCGTCTCTCTTGGGGGGAATTCAGGCTCACCCCTCCACTTT.